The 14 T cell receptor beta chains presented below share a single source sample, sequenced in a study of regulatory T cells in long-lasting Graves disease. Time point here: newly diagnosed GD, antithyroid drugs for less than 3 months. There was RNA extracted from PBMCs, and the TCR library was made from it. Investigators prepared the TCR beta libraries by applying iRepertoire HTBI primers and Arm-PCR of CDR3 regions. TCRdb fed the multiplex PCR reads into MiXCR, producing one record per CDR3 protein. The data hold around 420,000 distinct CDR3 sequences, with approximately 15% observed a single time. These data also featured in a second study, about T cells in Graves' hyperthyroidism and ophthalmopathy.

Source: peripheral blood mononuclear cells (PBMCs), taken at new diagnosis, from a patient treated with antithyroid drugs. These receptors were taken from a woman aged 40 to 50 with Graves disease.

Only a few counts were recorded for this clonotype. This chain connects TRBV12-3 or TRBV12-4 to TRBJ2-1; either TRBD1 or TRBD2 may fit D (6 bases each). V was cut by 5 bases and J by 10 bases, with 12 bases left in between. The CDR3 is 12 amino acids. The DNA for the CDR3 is TGTGCCAGCAGTGACTCGGGGGCCGAGCAGTTCTTC. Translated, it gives CASSDSGAEQFF.

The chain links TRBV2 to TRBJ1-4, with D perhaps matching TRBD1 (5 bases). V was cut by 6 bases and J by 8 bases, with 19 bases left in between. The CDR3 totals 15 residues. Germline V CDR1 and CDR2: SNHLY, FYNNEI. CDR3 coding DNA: TGTGCCAGCAGCTCCAGACAGAGCGTGGGGGAAAAACTGTTTTTT. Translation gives CASSSRQSVGEKLFF.

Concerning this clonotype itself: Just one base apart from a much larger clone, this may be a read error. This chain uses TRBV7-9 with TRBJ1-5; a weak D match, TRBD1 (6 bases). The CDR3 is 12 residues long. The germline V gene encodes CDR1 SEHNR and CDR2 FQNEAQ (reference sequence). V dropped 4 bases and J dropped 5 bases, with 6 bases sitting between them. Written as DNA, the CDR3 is TGTGCCAGCAGCTCAGGGGATCAGCCCCAGCATTTT. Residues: CASSSGDQPQHF.

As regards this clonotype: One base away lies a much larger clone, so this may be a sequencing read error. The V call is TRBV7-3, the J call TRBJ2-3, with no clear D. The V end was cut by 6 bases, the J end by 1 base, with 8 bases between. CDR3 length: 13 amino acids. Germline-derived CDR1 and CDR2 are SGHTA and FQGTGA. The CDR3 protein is CASSFYRTDTQYF. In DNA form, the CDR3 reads TGTGCCAGCAGTTTTTATCGCACAGATACGCAGTATTTT.

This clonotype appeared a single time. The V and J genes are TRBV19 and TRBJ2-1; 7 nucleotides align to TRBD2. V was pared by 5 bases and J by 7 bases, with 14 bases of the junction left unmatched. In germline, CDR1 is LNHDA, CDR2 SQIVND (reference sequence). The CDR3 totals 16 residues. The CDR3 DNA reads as TGTGCCAGTAGTCCTCTGGGGGGAGGGCCAGGTAATGAGCAGTTCTTC. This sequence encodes CASSPLGGGPGNEQFF.

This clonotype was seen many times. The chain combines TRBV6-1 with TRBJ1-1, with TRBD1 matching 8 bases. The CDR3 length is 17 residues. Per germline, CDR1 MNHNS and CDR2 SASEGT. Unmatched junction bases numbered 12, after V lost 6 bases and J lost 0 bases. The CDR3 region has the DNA TGTGCCAGCAGCCCCACTGACAGGGGAGGCGTGAACACTGAAGCTTTCTTT. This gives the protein CASSPTDRGGVNTEAFF.

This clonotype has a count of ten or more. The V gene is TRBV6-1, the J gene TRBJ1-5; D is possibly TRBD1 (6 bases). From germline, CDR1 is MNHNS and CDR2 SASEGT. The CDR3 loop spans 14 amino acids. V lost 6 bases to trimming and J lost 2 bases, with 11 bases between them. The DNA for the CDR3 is TGTGCCAGCAGGAGATCAGGGGGCAATCAGCCCCAGCATTTT. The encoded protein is CASRRSGGNQPQHF.

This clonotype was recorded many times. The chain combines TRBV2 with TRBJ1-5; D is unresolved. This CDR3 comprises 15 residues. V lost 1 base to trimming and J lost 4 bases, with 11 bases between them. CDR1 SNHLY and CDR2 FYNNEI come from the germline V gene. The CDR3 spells CASSEDKGRNQPQHF. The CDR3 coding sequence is TGTGCCAGCAGTGAAGACAAAGGGCGTAATCAGCCCCAGCATTTT.

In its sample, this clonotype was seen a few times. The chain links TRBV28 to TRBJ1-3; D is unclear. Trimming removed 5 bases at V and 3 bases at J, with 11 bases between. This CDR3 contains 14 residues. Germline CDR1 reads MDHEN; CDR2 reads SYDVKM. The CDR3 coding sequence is TGTGCCAGCAGTGTGGTGAACGTTGGAAACACCATATATTTT. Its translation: CASSVVNVGNTIYF.

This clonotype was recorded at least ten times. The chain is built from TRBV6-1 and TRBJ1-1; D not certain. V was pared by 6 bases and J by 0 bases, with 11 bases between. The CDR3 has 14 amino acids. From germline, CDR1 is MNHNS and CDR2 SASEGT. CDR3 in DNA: TGTGCCAGCAGCCCCCCGGCCGTGAACACTGAAGCTTTCTTT. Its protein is CASSPPAVNTEAFF.

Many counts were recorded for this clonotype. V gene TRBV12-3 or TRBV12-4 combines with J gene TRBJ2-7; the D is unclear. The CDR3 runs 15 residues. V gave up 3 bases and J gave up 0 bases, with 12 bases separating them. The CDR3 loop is CASSFIRTPSYEQYF. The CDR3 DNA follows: TGTGCCAGCAGTTTCATCCGGACCCCCTCCTACGAGCAGTACTTC.

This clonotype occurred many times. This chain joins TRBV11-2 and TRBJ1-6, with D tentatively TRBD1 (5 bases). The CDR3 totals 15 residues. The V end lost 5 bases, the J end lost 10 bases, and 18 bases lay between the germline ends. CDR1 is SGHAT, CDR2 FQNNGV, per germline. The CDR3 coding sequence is TGTGCCAGCAGCCCGACGACGGGACTAGGATCACCCCTCCACTTT. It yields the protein CASSPTTGLGSPLHF.

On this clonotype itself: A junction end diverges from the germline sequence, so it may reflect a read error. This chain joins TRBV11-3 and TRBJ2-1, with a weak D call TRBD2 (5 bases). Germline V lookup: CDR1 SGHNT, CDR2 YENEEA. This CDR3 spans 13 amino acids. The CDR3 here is CASSWRVYNKQFF. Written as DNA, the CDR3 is TGTGCCAGCTCTTGGCGGGTGTACAATAAGCAGTTCTTC.

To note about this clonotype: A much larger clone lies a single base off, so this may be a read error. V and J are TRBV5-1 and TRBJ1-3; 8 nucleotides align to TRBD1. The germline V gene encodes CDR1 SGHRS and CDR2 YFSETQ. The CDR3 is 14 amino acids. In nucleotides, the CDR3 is TGCGCCAGCAGCTTGGAGGGACAGGCAACCACCATATCTTTT. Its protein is CASSLEGQATTISF.